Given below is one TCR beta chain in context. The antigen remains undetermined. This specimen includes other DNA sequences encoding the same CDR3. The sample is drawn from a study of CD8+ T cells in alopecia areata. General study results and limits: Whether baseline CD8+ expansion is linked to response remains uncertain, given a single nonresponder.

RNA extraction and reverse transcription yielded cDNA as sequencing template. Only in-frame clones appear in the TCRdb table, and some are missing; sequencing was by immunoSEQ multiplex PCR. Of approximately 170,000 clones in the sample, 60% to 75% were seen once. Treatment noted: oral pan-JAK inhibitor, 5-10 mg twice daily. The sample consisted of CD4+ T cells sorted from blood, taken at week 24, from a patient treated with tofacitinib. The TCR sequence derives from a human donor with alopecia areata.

The CDR3 loop is CSVDPRGASTDTQYF. CDR3 DNA: TGCAGCGTTGATCCCCGGGGGGCTAGCACAGATACGCAGTATTTT. The gene calls are TRBV29-1 and TRBJ2-3, with a possible D match to TRBD2 (7 bases). This CDR3 is 15 amino acids long. Trimming took 3 bases from V and 0 from J, leaving 13 bases between them. CDR1 and CDR2 (germline): SQVTM, ANQGSEA.